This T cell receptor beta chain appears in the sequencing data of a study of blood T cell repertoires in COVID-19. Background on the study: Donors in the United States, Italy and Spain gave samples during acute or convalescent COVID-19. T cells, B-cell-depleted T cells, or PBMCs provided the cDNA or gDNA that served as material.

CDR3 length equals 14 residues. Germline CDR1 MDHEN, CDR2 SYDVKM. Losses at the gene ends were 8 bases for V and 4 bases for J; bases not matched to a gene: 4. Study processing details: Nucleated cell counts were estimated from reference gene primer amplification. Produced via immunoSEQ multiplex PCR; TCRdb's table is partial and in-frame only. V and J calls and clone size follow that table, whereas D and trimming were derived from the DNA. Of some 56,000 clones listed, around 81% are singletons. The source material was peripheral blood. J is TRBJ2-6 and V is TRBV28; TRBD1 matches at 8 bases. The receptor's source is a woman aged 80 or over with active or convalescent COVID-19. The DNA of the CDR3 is TGTGCCAGCCTCAGGGGGCTAGGGGCCAACGTCCTGACTTTC. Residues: CASLRGLGANVLTF.